This record looks at one T cell receptor (beta chain) sequence and its context. The CDR3 covers 18 residues. Deletions cut 2 bases from V and 0 bases from J, with 17 bases between. Germline V gene lookup returns CDR1 MNHNS and CDR2 SASEGT. TCRdb's table, derived via immunoSEQ multiplex PCR, lists solely in-frame clones and lacks some. The profile shows approximately 210,000 clones, approximately 89% of them singletons. The data were taken from a study of T cell responses to AZD1222 COVID-19 vaccine. The sample here was peripheral blood, taken 28 days after the second AZD1222 dose. The sequence came from an adult who received the AZD1222 COVID-19 vaccine. This chain uses TRBV6-1 with TRBJ1-3; D is uncertain. The CDR3 DNA sequence: TGTGCCAGCAGTGAATTATTGCCCCTCCGAAGCTCTGGAAACACCATATATTTT. Translation: CASSELLPLRSSGNTIYF.